Listed below are T cell receptor beta chains from one sample, sequenced in a study of T cells after yellow fever vaccination. TCRdb fed the 5' RACE reads into MiXCR, producing one record per CDR3 protein. The table lists 450,000 to 550,000 distinct CDR3 sequences, roughly a fifth of them singletons. Sample: PBMCs, taken roughly 23 days after the first yellow fever vaccination. All receptors come from a man between 18 and 35 years old who received the YFV17D yellow fever vaccine. Both conserved end residues are part of each CDR3. D genes are given only for firm matches. Only some rows state a clone size, as once, few, many or a class for expanded clones.

j_call d_call clone_size v_call cdr3_aa cdr3_nt
TRBJ2-3 TRBD2 few TRBV10-3 CAIRKSGADDPRSTDTQYF TGTGCCATCAGGAAAAGCGGGGCAGACGACCCACGTAGCACAGATACGCAGTATTTT
TRBJ2-5 TRBD2 NA TRBV7-6 CASTLGGATETQYF TGTGCCAGCACCTTGGGAGGGGCAACAGAGACCCAGTACTTC
TRBJ2-1 NA few TRBV4-3 CASSQSAVGYNEQFF TGCGCCAGCAGCCAAAGTGCCGTCGGGTACAATGAGCAGTTCTTC
TRBJ2-5 TRBD2 NA TRBV6-1 CASRGAGSQETQYF TGTGCCAGCAGAGGAGCGGGGAGCCAAGAGACCCAGTACTTC
TRBJ2-3 TRBD2 NA TRBV5-1 CASSLVGGTQYF TGCGCCAGCAGCTTGGTGGGAGGGACGCAGTATTTT
TRBJ1-1 NA NA TRBV3-1 CATGPPSGEAFF TGTGCCACCGGGCCTCCCTCGGGTGAAGCTTTCTTT
TRBJ1-2 NA few TRBV7-6 CASSPVPGTYGYTF TGTGCCAGCAGCCCGGTCCCGGGGACTTATGGCTACACCTTC
TRBJ2-1 TRBD2 few TRBV4-1 CASSRTPGLAPNEQFF TGCGCCAGCAGCCGAACCCCCGGACTAGCCCCCAATGAGCAGTTCTTC
TRBJ2-5 NA NA TRBV20-1 CSARDRVGLETQYF TGCAGTGCTAGAGATAGGGTTGGGCTGGAGACCCAGTACTTC
TRBJ1-1 NA NA TRBV7-9 CASRSGGWTEAFF TGTGCCAGCAGATCAGGAGGTTGGACTGAAGCTTTCTTT
TRBJ2-5 TRBD1 NA TRBV5-4 CASSLRDSSQETQYF TGTGCCAGCAGCTTGAGGGACAGCAGTCAAGAGACCCAGTACTTC
TRBJ1-3 NA NA TRBV30 CAWRLAASGNTIYF TGTGCCTGGAGGTTGGCGGCCTCTGGAAACACCATATATTTT
TRBJ2-5 NA NA TRBV3-1 CASSQGVWNQETQYF TGTGCCAGCAGCCAAGGGGTGTGGAACCAAGAGACCCAGTACTTC